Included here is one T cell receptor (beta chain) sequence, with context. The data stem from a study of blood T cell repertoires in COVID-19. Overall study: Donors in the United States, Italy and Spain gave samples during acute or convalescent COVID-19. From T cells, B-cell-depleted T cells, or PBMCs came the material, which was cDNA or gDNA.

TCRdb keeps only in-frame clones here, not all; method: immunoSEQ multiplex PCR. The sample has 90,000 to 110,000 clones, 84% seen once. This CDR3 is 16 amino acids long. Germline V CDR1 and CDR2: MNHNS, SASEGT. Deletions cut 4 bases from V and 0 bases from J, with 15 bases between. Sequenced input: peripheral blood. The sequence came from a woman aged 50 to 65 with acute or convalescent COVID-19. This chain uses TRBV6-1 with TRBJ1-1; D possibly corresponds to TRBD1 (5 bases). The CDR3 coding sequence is TGTGCCAGCAGTGGGGTGGGAGGGGTCCTGAACACTGAAGCTTTCTTT. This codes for CASSGVGGVLNTEAFF.